These T cell receptor beta chains were read from a single sample in a study of blood T cell repertoires in COVID-19. Here immunoSEQ multiplex PCR was the method, and the copy in TCRdb shows in-frame clones only, minus some. Here the sample spans just under 150,000 clones, roughly 89% being singletons. The sequenced sample consisted of peripheral blood. These receptors were collected from a human donor in a cohort sampled during active COVID-19. The CDR3 runs from the conserved cysteine through the conserved F or W. The D gene is left open where the match is weak. Clone size is stated in some rows and not others, as once, few, many or a class when expanded.

V gene,D gene,clone size,J gene,CDR3 DNA,CDR3 protein
TRBV11-2,TRBD1,once,TRBJ2-7,TGTGCCAGCAGCCTCCCGGGACAGTCCTACGAGCAGTACTTC,CASSLPGQSYEQYF
TRBV3-1/TRBV3-2,TRBD2,.,TRBJ2-5,TGTGCCAGCAGCCACTGGCTAGCGGAAGAGACCCAGTACTTC,CASSHWLAEETQYF
TRBV10-1,.,.,TRBJ2-2,TGCGCCAGCAGTGAGTTCTCCGGGGAGCTGTTTTTT,CASSEFSGELFF
TRBV5-1,.,once,TRBJ2-3,TGCGCCAGCACCTCAGGGGTCGTCACAGATACGCAGTATTTT,CASTSGVVTDTQYF
TRBV2,TRBD2,.,TRBJ2-7,TGTGCCAGCGTAGGGACTAGCGGGGGGGCCTACGAGCAGTACTTC,CASVGTSGGAYEQYF
TRBV28,TRBD1,.,TRBJ1-5,TGTGCCAGCAGTCGAAGGACAGGGGTTCAGCCCCAGCATTTT,CASSRRTGVQPQHF
TRBV11-3,TRBD2,once,TRBJ2-1,TGTGCCAGCAGCTTTAGCGGGGGGTTCTACAATGAGCAGTTCTTC,CASSFSGGFYNEQFF
TRBV11-2,TRBD1,once,TRBJ2-7,TGTGCCAGCAGCCGTCCGGGACAGTACGAGCAGTACTTC,CASSRPGQYEQYF
TRBV6-5,TRBD1,.,TRBJ1-2,TGTGCCAGCACCCGGACAGGGGATGGCTACACCTTC,CASTRTGDGYTF
TRBV7-2,.,.,TRBJ2-3,TGTGCCAGCAGCTTATGGGTCTGGGGGCCAACGCAGTATTTT,CASSLWVWGPTQYF
TRBV10-3,.,.,TRBJ1-4,TGTGCCATCAGTGCAGGGGAGATTGGGGAAAAACTGTTTTTT,CAISAGEIGEKLFF
TRBV3-1/TRBV3-2,.,.,TRBJ2-3,TGTGCCAGCAGCCAAGATCAGGCAGCGGGCACAGATACGCAGTATTTT,CASSQDQAAGTDTQYF
TRBV5-1,TRBD2,.,TRBJ2-5,TGCGCCAGCAGCTTGTTAGCGGGGAAACAAGAGACCCAGTACTTC,CASSLLAGKQETQYF
TRBV14,TRBD2,.,TRBJ2-1,TGTGCCAGCAGCCAAGCTTTCTACGGCGGGGGGGCCATCTTC,CASSQAFYGGGAIF
TRBV4-2,TRBD1,.,TRBJ1-3,TGTGCCAGCAGCCAAGCGCCAGGGGGTACGAACACCATATATTTT,CASSQAPGGTNTIYF
TRBV11-2,TRBD2,once,TRBJ2-3,TGTGCCAGCTCCCGAGCGGGGGGGGTCACAGATACGCAGTATTTT,CASSRAGGVTDTQYF
TRBV2,.,.,TRBJ1-5,TGTGCCAGCAGATCCGAAAGGGGAGGAAATCAGCCCCAGCATTTT,CASRSERGGNQPQHF
TRBV5-1,.,.,TRBJ1-6,TGCGCCAGCATGTTGAAGAGCGATTCACCCCTCCACTTT,CASMLKSDSPLHF
TRBV9,.,.,TRBJ1-2,TGTGCCAGCAGCGTAGGCCCAGGCGGGTATGGCTACACCTTC,CASSVGPGGYGYTF
TRBV7-2,.,.,TRBJ1-2,TGTGCCAGCAGCCAGCGGGGGGGTGATAACTATGGCTACACCTTC,CASSQRGGDNYGYTF
TRBV5-1,.,.,TRBJ2-5,TGCGCCAGCAGCTTGTTACAAGAGACCCAGTACTTC,CASSLLQETQYF
TRBV7-2,TRBD2,.,TRBJ2-5,TGTGCCAGCAGCTTAGTTAGCGGGGTACGCGAGGGCCAGTACTTC,CASSLVSGVREGQYF
TRBV15,.,once,TRBJ2-3,TGTGCCACCAGCGGGGCTAACACAGATACGCAGTATTTT,CATSGANTDTQYF
TRBV6-4,TRBD2,once,TRBJ2-1,TGTGCCAGCAGTGACTCTACTAGCGGGGGCGATCAGGGCTCCTACAATGAGCAGTTCTTC,CASSDSTSGGDQGSYNEQFF
TRBV5-1,.,.,TRBJ1-4,TGCGCCAGCAGCGAGGTCCTTGGGTCTAATGAAAAACTGTTTTTT,CASSEVLGSNEKLFF
TRBV9,TRBD2,.,TRBJ2-3,TGTGCCAGCAGCGCCCCCAACCTCGGACTAGCGGGGGGGCCTGGCACAGATACGCAGTATTTT,CASSAPNLGLAGGPGTDTQYF
TRBV6-6,.,.,TRBJ1-6,TGTGCCAGCAGTTACACCAATGAGGATTCACCCCTCCACTTT,CASSYTNEDSPLHF
TRBV15,.,.,TRBJ1-5,TGTGCCACCAGCAGAGATCGGGGGAGGGGCAATCAGCCCCAGCATTTT,CATSRDRGRGNQPQHF
TRBV5-4,TRBD2,.,TRBJ2-3,TGTGCCAGCAGCTCACTAGCGGGGGTAGATACGCAGTATTTT,CASSSLAGVDTQYF
TRBV5-1,TRBD2,once,TRBJ2-1,TGCGCCAGCAGCACTCCAACTAGCGGGGGCTCGAGGAATGAGCAGTTCTTC,CASSTPTSGGSRNEQFF
TRBV11-2,.,once,TRBJ2-1,TGTGCCAGCAGCTTACTCCCAAACCTAGCCCTATACAATGAGCAGTTCTTC,CASSLLPNLALYNEQFF
TRBV27,.,.,TRBJ2-1,TGTGCCAGCAGCCCAAACCGGGACACATTTACCAATGAGCAGTTCTTC,CASSPNRDTFTNEQFF
TRBV3-1/TRBV3-2,.,.,TRBJ2-3,TGTGCCAGCAGCCGGACGCTATCGGGGGCGGGGGAAGCGGATACGCAGTATTTT,CASSRTLSGAGEADTQYF
TRBV29-1,TRBD2,.,TRBJ2-3,TGCAGCGGGGACCTAGCGGGGAGCACAGATACGCAGTATTTT,CSGDLAGSTDTQYF
TRBV11-2,TRBD1,.,TRBJ1-4,TGTGCCAGCAGCCAGGGGGCAGAGAATGAAAAACTGTTTTTT,CASSQGAENEKLFF
TRBV3-1/TRBV3-2,.,.,TRBJ2-4,TGTGCCAGCAGCCAGTTCCTCGGGAACATTCAGTACTTC,CASSQFLGNIQYF
TRBV5-1,.,.,TRBJ2-1,TGCGCCAGCAGCTTAGGAGGGGGGGACTACAATGAGCAGTTCTTC,CASSLGGGDYNEQFF
TRBV27,.,.,TRBJ1-6,TGTGCCAGCAGTAAACAGACCGGCTCCTATAATTCACCCCTCCACTTT,CASSKQTGSYNSPLHF
TRBV2,.,.,TRBJ2-5,TGTGCCAGCTTGGAGGGGGGGTTTGTTGGGACCCAGTACTTC,CASLEGGFVGTQYF
TRBV6-2/TRBV6-3,.,.,TRBJ1-1,TGTGCCAGCAGTTCGGGAAACACTGAAGCTTTCTTT,CASSSGNTEAFF
TRBV5-4,TRBD1,once,TRBJ2-7,TGTGCCAGCAGCTTGGGTCCGGGACAGCAATACGAGCAGTACTTC,CASSLGPGQQYEQYF
TRBV5-1,TRBD1,.,TRBJ2-1,TGCGCCAGCAGCCGTGGACAGGGGCCCTACAATGAGCAGTTCTTC,CASSRGQGPYNEQFF
TRBV5-5,.,.,TRBJ2-4,TGTGCCAGCAGCTTGACGGGGAATATTCGTGCCAAAAACATTCAGTACTTC,CASSLTGNIRAKNIQYF
TRBV19,.,.,TRBJ1-5,TGTGCCAGTACTGGGACTTATAGCAATCAGCCCCAGCATTTT,CASTGTYSNQPQHF
TRBV5-1,TRBD1,once,TRBJ1-2,TGCGCCAGCAGCCCAGACAGGGGGCTGTATGGCTACACCTTC,CASSPDRGLYGYTF
TRBV3-1/TRBV3-2,.,.,TRBJ2-7,TGTGCCAGCAGCCAAGAACCAGACTCCTACGAGCAGTACTTC,CASSQEPDSYEQYF
TRBV11-2,TRBD2,.,TRBJ2-7,TGTGCCAGCAGCTTACAATTAGGCGGGGGGCCTGTTTCCTACGAGCAGTACTTC,CASSLQLGGGPVSYEQYF
TRBV9,TRBD2,.,TRBJ2-1,TGTGCCAGCAGCGCAAACCCCCGGCGGGGGGGCCGTGAGCAGTTCTTC,CASSANPRRGGREQFF
TRBV29-1,TRBD1,.,TRBJ1-5,TGCAGCGTTGAGTTAGGACAGGGGGGAAACCAGCCCCAGCATTTT,CSVELGQGGNQPQHF
TRBV5-1,.,once,TRBJ2-7,TGCGCCAGCAGCTTGGAGGCGGAATCCTACGAGCAGTACTTC,CASSLEAESYEQYF
TRBV2,.,.,TRBJ2-4,TGTGCCAGCAGGCTGACAGTTGGGAACATTCAGTACTTC,CASRLTVGNIQYF
TRBV3-1/TRBV3-2,TRBD2,.,TRBJ2-3,TGTGCCAGCAGCCAGGGTGTCACTAGCGGGGGGGCCACAGATACGCAGTATTTT,CASSQGVTSGGATDTQYF
TRBV2,.,.,TRBJ2-2,TGTGCCAGCAAACTGGGCAGCACCACCGGGGAGCTGTTTTTT,CASKLGSTTGELFF